This T cell receptor beta chain was documented in a study of human T cells and chemical hapten exposure. One entry per CDR3 protein results from TCRdb running MiXCR on the RACE reads. The table shows roughly 200,000 distinct CDR3 sequences, with approximately 20% occurring only once. Time point defined: patch test 1, 2 weeks after DPC sensitization. Stated treatment: therapeutic diphenylcyclopropenone sensitization with weekly scalp DPC. The V and J ends lost 1 base and 2 bases respectively, with 6 bases between them. Germline V gene sequence: CDR1 SEHNR, CDR2 FQNEAQ (reference sequence). This CDR3 has 15 amino acids. This clonotype was detected many times. The antigen remains unidentified. Findings of the study overall: The count of PT1 expanded TCRs correlated positively with patch test score.

The source of this sequence is a woman aged 45 to 65 with alopecia areata. Some clones in this sample may be carry-over from other donors' samples. Sequenced here: whole blood, sampled in connection with sensitization to the hapten diphenylcyclopropenone (DPC). The chain is built from TRBV7-9 and TRBJ2-6; D possibly uses TRBD1 or TRBD2 (5 bases each). CDR3 in amino acids: CASSLVGAGANVLTF. CDR3 nucleotides: TGTGCCAGCAGCTTAGTGGGGGCTGGGGCCAACGTCCTGACTTTC.